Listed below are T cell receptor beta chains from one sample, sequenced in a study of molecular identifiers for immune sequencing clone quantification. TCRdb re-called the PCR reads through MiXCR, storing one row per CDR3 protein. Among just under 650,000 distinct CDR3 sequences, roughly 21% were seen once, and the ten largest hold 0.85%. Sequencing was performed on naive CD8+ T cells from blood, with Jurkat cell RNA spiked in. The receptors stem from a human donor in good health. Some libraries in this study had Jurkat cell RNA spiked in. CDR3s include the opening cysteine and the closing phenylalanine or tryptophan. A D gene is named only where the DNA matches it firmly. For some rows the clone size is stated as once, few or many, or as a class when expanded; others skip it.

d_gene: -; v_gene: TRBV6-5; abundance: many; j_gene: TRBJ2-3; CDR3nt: TGTGCCAGCAGACCCGGACAGAGCCCAGATACGCAGTATTTT; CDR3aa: CASRPGQSPDTQYF
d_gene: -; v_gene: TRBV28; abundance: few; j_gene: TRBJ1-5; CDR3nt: TGTGCCAGCAGTTGGGACGGGAACGGCAATCAGCCCCAGCATTTT; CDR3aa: CASSWDGNGNQPQHF
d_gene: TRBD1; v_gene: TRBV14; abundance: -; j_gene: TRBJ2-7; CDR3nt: TGTGCCAGCAGTCACAGGGGCCAGGCCTCCTACGAGCAGTACTTC; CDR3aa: CASSHRGQASYEQYF
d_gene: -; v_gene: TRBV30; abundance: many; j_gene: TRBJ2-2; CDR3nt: TGTGCCTGGAGTGCCGACAGCGGGGAGCTGTTTTTT; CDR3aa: CAWSADSGELFF
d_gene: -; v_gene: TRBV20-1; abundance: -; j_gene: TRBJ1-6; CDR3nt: TGCAGTGCTAGCCCAGGACACTATAATTCACCCCTCCACTTT; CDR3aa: CSASPGHYNSPLHF
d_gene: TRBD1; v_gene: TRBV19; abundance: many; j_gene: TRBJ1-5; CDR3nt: TGTGCCAGTAGTAGGGACAGATATCAGCCCCAGCATTTT; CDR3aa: CASSRDRYQPQHF
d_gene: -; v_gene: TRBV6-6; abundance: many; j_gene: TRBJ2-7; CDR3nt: TGTGCCAGCAGACCGGGACAATTAACCTACGAGCAGTACTTC; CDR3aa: CASRPGQLTYEQYF
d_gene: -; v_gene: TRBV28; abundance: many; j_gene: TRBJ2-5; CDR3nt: TGTGCCAGCAGTTTGTGGACAGAGCGGGCGGGGGAGACCCAGTACTTC; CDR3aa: CASSLWTERAGETQYF
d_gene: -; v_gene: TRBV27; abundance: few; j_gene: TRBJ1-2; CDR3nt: TGTGCCAGCAGTTTATGGCCAGGAGATGGCTACACCTTC; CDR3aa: CASSLWPGDGYTF
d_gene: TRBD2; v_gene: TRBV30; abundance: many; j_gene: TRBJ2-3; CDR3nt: TGTGCCCAAACTAGCGCAGGCACAGATACGCAGTATTTT; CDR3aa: CAQTSAGTDTQYF
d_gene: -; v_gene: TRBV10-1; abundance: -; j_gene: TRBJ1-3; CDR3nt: TGCGCCAGCAGTGGAACCGCGTCCTCTGGAAACACCATATATTTT; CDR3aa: CASSGTASSGNTIYF
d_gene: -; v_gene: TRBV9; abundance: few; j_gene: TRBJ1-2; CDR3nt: TGTGCCAGCAGCGTGGCACAGACCTATGATGGCTACACCTTC; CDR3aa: CASSVAQTYDGYTF
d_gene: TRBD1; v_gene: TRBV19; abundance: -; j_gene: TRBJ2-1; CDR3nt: TGTGCCAGTAGGCAGGGGGCGGGGGAGCAGTTCTTC; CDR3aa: CASRQGAGEQFF
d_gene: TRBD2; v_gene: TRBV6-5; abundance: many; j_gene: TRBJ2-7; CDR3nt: TGTGCCAGCACCGCACTAGCGGGGGTCGAGCAGTACTTC; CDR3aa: CASTALAGVEQYF
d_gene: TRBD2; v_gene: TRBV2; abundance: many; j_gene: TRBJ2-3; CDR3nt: TGTGCCAGCAGGGCTAGCGGGAGCAGCACAGATACGCAGTATTTT; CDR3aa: CASRASGSSTDTQYF
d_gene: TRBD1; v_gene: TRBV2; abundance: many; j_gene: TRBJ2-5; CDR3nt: TGTGCCACCATAAAGGGACAGGGCCAAGAGACCCAGTACTTC; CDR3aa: CATIKGQGQETQYF
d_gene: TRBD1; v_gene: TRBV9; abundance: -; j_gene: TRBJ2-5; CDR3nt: TGTGCCAGCAGCGTAGGTGACAGGGGGTTACAAGAGACCCAGTACTTC; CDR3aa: CASSVGDRGLQETQYF
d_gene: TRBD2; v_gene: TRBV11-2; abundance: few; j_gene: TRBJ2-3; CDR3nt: TGTGCCAGCAGCTTAGGACTAGCGGGGGGCGGAGTGGGCACAGATACGCAGTATTTT; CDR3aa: CASSLGLAGGGVGTDTQYF
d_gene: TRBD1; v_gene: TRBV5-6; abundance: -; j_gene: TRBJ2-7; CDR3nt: TGTGCCAGCATCGCCGACAGGGGCTACGAGCAGTACTTC; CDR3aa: CASIADRGYEQYF
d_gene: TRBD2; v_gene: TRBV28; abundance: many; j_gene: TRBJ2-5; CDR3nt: TGTGCCAGCAGTTCCACCCCCCGACTTAGCGGGTACGTTGAAGAGACCCAGTACTTC; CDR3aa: CASSSTPRLSGYVEETQYF
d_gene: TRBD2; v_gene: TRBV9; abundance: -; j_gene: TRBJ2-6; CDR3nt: TGTGCCAGCAGCTTAAGAGGGGACTACCCCTCTGGGGCCAACGTCCAGACTTTC; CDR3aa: CASSLRGDYPSGANVQTF
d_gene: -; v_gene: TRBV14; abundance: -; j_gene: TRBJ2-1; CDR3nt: TGTGCCAGCAGCCAAGATTCTGTCCGAAAGGGTGGCCATGAGCAGTTCTTC; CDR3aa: CASSQDSVRKGGHEQFF
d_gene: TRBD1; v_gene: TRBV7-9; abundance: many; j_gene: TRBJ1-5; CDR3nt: TGTGCCAGCAGCTGGACAGGGAACAATCAGCCCCAGCATTTT; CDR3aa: CASSWTGNNQPQHF
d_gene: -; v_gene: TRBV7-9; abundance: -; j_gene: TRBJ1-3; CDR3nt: TGTGCCAGCAGTTCCCCCCCGTCGGGGGTCTCTGGAAACACCATATATTTT; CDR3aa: CASSSPPSGVSGNTIYF
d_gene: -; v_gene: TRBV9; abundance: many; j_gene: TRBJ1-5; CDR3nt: TGTGCCAGCAGCCCTGGGGTTGCGGCTCAGCCCCAGCATTTT; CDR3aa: CASSPGVAAQPQHF
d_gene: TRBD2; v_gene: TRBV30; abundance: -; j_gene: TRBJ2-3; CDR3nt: TGTGCCTGGTGGCGGGAGGAGACAATAGAGCAGTATTTT; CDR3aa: CAWWREETIEQYF
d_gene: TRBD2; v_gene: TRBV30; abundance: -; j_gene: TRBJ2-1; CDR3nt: TGTGCCTGGGGCCTAGCGGTCCACAATGAGCAGTTCTTC; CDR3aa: CAWGLAVHNEQFF
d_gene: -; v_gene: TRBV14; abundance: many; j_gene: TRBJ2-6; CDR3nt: TGTGCCAGCAGCGTGGCCGCATCTGGGGCCAACGTCCTGACTTTC; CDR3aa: CASSVAASGANVLTF